The 7 T cell receptor beta chains in this list originate from one sample, sequenced in a study of CD8 T cells in ankylosing spondylitis. TCRdb reprocessed the 5' RACE reads with MiXCR, giving one entry per CDR3 protein. The sample has under 300,000 distinct CDR3 sequences; under 12% are singletons. Sequencing was done on a sample of blood, either unsorted or a sorted T cell fraction (not recorded which). These receptors originate from a male donor with ankylosing spondylitis or in good health (not recorded which).

In its sample, this clonotype was seen a few times. The chain is built from TRBV11-2 and TRBJ1-3; 7 nucleotides line up with TRBD1. The V gene end was trimmed by 1 base and the J gene end by 1 base; junction bases not matched to a gene: 1. There are 15 residues in the CDR3. Per the germline V gene, CDR1 is SGHAT and CDR2 is FQNNGV. CDR3: CASSLAGQSGNTIYF. In DNA, the CDR3 is TGTGCCAGCAGCTTAGCGGGACAGTCTGGAAACACCATATATTTT.

The rearrangement joins TRBV10-3 to TRBJ2-3, with D possibly matching TRBD1 (6 bases). This CDR3 region has 12 residues. The V end lost 6 bases, the J end lost 6 bases, and 10 bases lay between the germline ends. Germline V CDR1 and CDR2: ENHRY, SYGVKD. The CDR3 coding sequence is TGTGCCATCAGCACAGGGACCGATACGCAGTATTTT. It codes for CAISTGTDTQYF.

This clonotype has at least ten counts. This chain uses TRBV3-1 with TRBJ2-3, with D possibly TRBD2 on 5 matching bases. The V end was cut by 10 bases, the J end by 1 base, with 9 bases between. Per the germline V gene, CDR1 is LGHDT and CDR2 is YNNKEL (reference sequence). The CDR3 totals 12 residues. CDR3 residues: CATGLRTDTQYF. CDR3 nucleotides: TGTGCCACCGGACTCCGCACAGATACGCAGTATTTT.

This clonotype has a count of ten or more. Here the CDR3 reads CSAGGLYNEQFF. Here the CDR3 DNA reads TGCAGTGCTGGGGGGCTTTACAATGAGCAGTTCTTC. V is TRBV20-1 and J is TRBJ2-1; tentatively, D is TRBD1 or TRBD2 (6 bases each). V dropped 5 bases and J dropped 4 bases, with 9 bases sitting between them. Looked up from germline, CDR1 is DFQATT and CDR2 is SNEGSKA (reference sequence). CDR3 length: 12 residues.

V gene TRBV7-9 combines with J gene TRBJ1-2; D possibly corresponds to TRBD1 (5 bases). The V gene's germline CDR1 is SEHNR and CDR2 FQNEAQ (reference sequence). Deletions cut 7 bases from V and 10 bases from J, with 13 bases between. The CDR3 runs to 11 residues. CDR3 region: CASTQQVDYTF. CDR3 DNA: TGTGCCAGCACCCAACAGGTCGACTACACCTTC. The full variable domain, completed using reference TRBV7-9 and TRBJ1-2, is DTGVSQNPRHKITKRGQNVTFRCDPISEHNRLYWYRQTLGQGPEFLTYFQNEAQLEKSRLLSDRFSAERPKGSFSTLEIQRTEQGDSAMYLCASTQQVDYTFGSGTRLTVV.

The genes are TRBV20-1 and TRBJ1-5; 7 bases are shared with TRBD1. Germline V gives CDR1 DFQATT, CDR2 SNEGSKA (reference sequence). This CDR3 is 18 amino acids long. V was clipped by 0 bases and J by 3 bases; unmatched bases: 14. CDR3 sequence (DNA): TGCAGTGCTAGAGATCGTCTCCTGGGAGGGGGCACCAATCAGCCCCAGCATTTT. Its translation: CSARDRLLGGGTNQPQHF.

As for this clonotype: At one end, the junction sequence differs from germline, possibly due to a read error. The chain recombines TRBV9 with TRBJ1-1; a possible D gene is TRBD1 (5 bases). The V gene's germline CDR1 is SGDLS and CDR2 YYNGEE. There are 16 residues in the CDR3. CDR3: CAPAPWPGRMNTETFF. The CDR3 DNA sequence: TGTGCCCCAGCGCCCTGGCCAGGGCGGATGAACACTGAAACTTTCTTT.